Below are 8 T cell receptor beta chains sequenced from a single sample in a study of T and B cells in COVID-19 patients (TCRdb year 2020). TRB repertoires were amplified using roughly 220-550 ng of genomic DNA isolated from blood. Instrument on record: Illumina MiSeq. TRB rearrangements were amplified by multiplex PCR with BIOMED2 TRB-A/B primer pools. TCRdb trimmed the raw reads at Q25, called clones with MiXCR and kept productive beta chains. Every entry covers one CDR3 protein and lists the most common genes and DNA from its rows. The sample records fewer than 6,500 distinct CDR3 sequences, 15% to 20% of which are singletons. Roughly 6.5% of the sample is held by the ten biggest clonotypes. The sample consisted of blood. These receptors were obtained from a human donor who had recovered from COVID-19.

This clonotype rates as medium-sized. The rearrangement joins TRBV5-5 to TRBJ2-7, with D uncertain. V dropped 0 bases and J dropped 6 bases, with 13 bases sitting between them. Germline values: CDR1 SGHKS, CDR2 YYEKEE (reference sequence). The CDR3 consists of 14 residues. The CDR3 is CASSLVVGKGEQYF. CDR3 DNA: TGTGCCAGCAGCTTGGTTGTAGGGAAGGGCGAGCAGTACTTC.

This clonotype is medium-sized by share. This chain joins TRBV13 and TRBJ2-3; unclear D gene. The V and J ends lost 1 base and 8 bases respectively, with 13 bases between them. Germline V CDR1 and CDR2: PRHDT, FYEKMQ (reference sequence). This CDR3 comprises 14 residues. CDR3 region: CASSLENWKGTQYF. The CDR3 DNA sequence: TGTGCCAGCAGCTTAGAGAATTGGAAAGGTACGCAGTATTTT.

The V and J genes are TRBV21-1 and TRBJ2-7; TRBD2, the table's D call, lacks a check against the DNA. TRBV21-1 corresponds to a pseudogene. The CDR3 sequence is 17 residues long. CDR3 sequence: CASSKAQRELSSYEQYF. In DNA form, the CDR3 reads TGTGCCAGCAGCAAAGCACAGCGGGAGCTTAGCTCCTACGAGCAGTACTTC.

This chain uses TRBV15 with TRBJ2-7; 11 nucleotides line up with TRBD2. From germline, CDR1 is LNHNV and CDR2 YYDKDF (reference sequence). The ends lost 3 bases at V and 5 bases at J; junction bases unmatched: 9. The CDR3 runs to 16 residues. The CDR3, as DNA: TGTGCCACCAGCAGTGGACTGACTAGCGGGAACCACGAGCAGTACTTC. Translating it yields CATSSGLTSGNHEQYF.

This clonotype is classed as medium-sized. This chain joins TRBV27 and TRBJ2-1; 9 positions agree with TRBD1. Per the germline V gene, CDR1 is MNHEY and CDR2 is SMNVEV (reference sequence). The trim removed 7 bases at V and 6 bases at J, leaving 7 bases unmatched. The CDR3 has 14 residues. CDR3 nucleotides: TGTGCCAGCACAGGGACAGGGAACTTCAATGAGCAGTTCTTC. Translation gives CASTGTGNFNEQFF.

This clonotype is medium-sized by share. This chain links TRBV30 with TRBJ1-2, with 7 bases aligning to TRBD1. Trimming at V came to 3 bases and at J to 5 bases, leaving 18 bases not matched to a gene. The CDR3 loop spans 17 amino acids. The germline V gene has CDR1 GTSNPN and CDR2 SVGIG (reference sequence). The CDR3 sequence is CAWRMGGQKVFGYGYTF. The CDR3 DNA follows: TGTGCCTGGAGGATGGGGGGACAGAAAGTCTTCGGATATGGCTACACCTTC. The full variable domain, completed using reference TRBV30 and TRBJ1-2, is SQTIHQWPATLVQPVGSPLSLECTVEGTSNPNLYWYRQAAGRGLQLLFYSVGIGQISSEVPQNLSASRPQDRQFILSSKKLLLSDSGFYLCAWRMGGQKVFGYGYTFGSGTRLTVV.

The rearrangement joins TRBV5-1 to TRBJ1-1; possibly TRBD1 for D (6 bases). The CDR3 extends over 16 amino acids. Germline V CDR1 and CDR2: SGHRS, YFSETQ. V was trimmed by 3 bases and J by 2 bases, leaving 17 bases between them. The CDR3 is CASSSGQPTGNTEAFF. DNA of the CDR3: TGCGCCAGCAGCTCTGGACAGCCCACTGGCAACACTGAAGCTTTCTTT.

This clonotype was counted many times. The chain carries TRBV29-1 and TRBJ1-5, with D uncertain. V shed 5 bases and J shed 1 base, with 9 bases lying between them. Germline lookup yields CDR1 SQVTM and CDR2 ANQGSEA. This CDR3 is built from 13 residues. CDR3: CSVIVKSNQPQHF. CDR3 bases: TGCAGCGTTATAGTCAAGAGCAATCAGCCCCAGCATTTT.